The present entry profiles one T cell receptor (beta chain) with its context. Its cognate antigen has yet to be identified. Per-nucleotide qualities are absent, and no much larger clonotype sits a single base away. Looking up the germline V gene yields CDR1 SGDLS and CDR2 YYNGEE. From the cysteine up to the phenylalanine, the CDR3 has a length of 15 residues. The sequence is cut down to CDR3 DNA, 45 bases in frame from base 1. After removal of 1 base from V and 2 bases from J, the junction retains 1 base not matched to a gene. This specimen belongs to a study of chemoradiotherapy in HPV16-positive cancers (dated by TCRdb to 2022 to 2024). With respect to the entire study: Candidate HPV-specific T-cell clones and common TCR motifs were defined by functional T-cell assays performed on cells from a couple of HPV16-positive patients. Whether T-cell immunity against the HPV oncoproteins E6 and E7 changes during chemoradiotherapy and whether survival is affected by this immunity were examined in the study. TCR repertoires from over 80 patients with HPV-related cancers were then used to track the candidate HPV-specific TCRs and motifs. Broader findings and caveats from the paper: In HPV16-positive patients, expansion of HPV-responsive T cells during chemoradiotherapy was found to be associated with improved recurrence-free survival. Only two HPV16-positive patients were used to derive the functional definition of HPV-specific T cells, and the survival association was reported for HPV16-positive patients. Expansion of candidate HPV-specific clones and E7-related TCR motifs was observed in the tumor microenvironment during treatment, whereas no such expansion was observed for non-HPV-specific T cells.

The library was prepared using the immunoSEQ multiplex PCR assay. TCRdb carries this immuneACCESS record with in-frame sequences only. Its versions omit some clonotypes, under half of them owing to an unresolved V gene in the studies checked, with the rest unexplained. The sample table lists about 66,000 clones, around nine tenths of them with a count of one. Jointly, the top ten make up over 4% of the sample. Repertoires were sampled multiple times during chemoradiotherapy, which allowed clonal expansion in the tumor microenvironment to be followed. The TCR sequence derives from a human donor with HPV-associated anogenital cancer. The sequencing used blood, collected from a patient who underwent chemoradiotherapy. Recombination connected TRBV9 to TRBJ2-7, with 12 bases in between that match TRBD2. The DNA sequence is as follows: TGTGCCAGCAGCGTATCTAGCGGGAGGGCCTACGAGCAGTACTTC. This yields the protein CASSVSSGRAYEQYF. The CDR3, completed at both ends by the reference TRBV9 and TRBJ2-7 genes, gives the full variable domain DSGVTQTPKHLITATGQRVTLRCSPRSGDLSVYWYQQSLDQGLQFLIQYYNGEERAKGNILERFSAQQFPDLHSELNLSSLELGDSALYFCASSVSSGRAYEQYFGPGTRLTVT.